A single sample gave rise to the 3 T cell receptor beta chains below, sequenced in a study of T cell responses to AZD1222 COVID-19 vaccine (dated by TCRdb to about 2021). Libraries were constructed by the immunoSEQ multiplex PCR assay. Imported from immuneACCESS, the table was reduced by TCRdb to in-frame sequences with V and J called. These copies leave out some clones; in studies compared against another copy, an unresolved V gene accounts for under half, and the cause of the remainder is not known. The sample yields some 250,000 clones; 94% were counted once. The ten largest clones add up to less than 0.65% of the sample. The label giving this sample's time point can be read as: about 28 days (+/-7) after the second vaccine dose. The sequencing here drew on peripheral blood, taken 28 days after the second AZD1222 dose. The receptors were gathered from an adult who received the AZD1222 COVID-19 vaccine.

The count of this clone is one. This chain joins TRBV3-1 (or the pseudogene TRBV3-2) and TRBJ1-1; D not resolved. CDR3 length: 12 residues. From germline, CDR1 is LGHDT and CDR2 YNNKEL (reference sequence). V was pared by 5 bases and J by 5 bases, with 9 bases between. The CDR3 sequence is CASSAPGTEAFF. The CDR3 DNA is TGTGCCAGCAGCGCCCCCGGGACTGAAGCTTTCTTT.

The V gene is TRBV9, the J gene TRBJ1-1, with a possible D match to TRBD1 (6 bases). V was shortened by 4 bases and J by 9 bases, with 16 bases between the two germline ends. The CDR3 is 13 residues long. Germline V gene lookup returns CDR1 SGDLS and CDR2 YYNGEE. CDR3 DNA sequence: TGTGCCAGCAGCTCCTGGGAGGGGACACAAGCTTTCTTT. It codes for CASSSWEGTQAFF.

The chain employs TRBV30 and TRBJ1-2, with a tentative D call TRBD1 (5 bases). CDR1 GTSNPN and CDR2 SVGIG come from the germline V gene (reference sequence). This CDR3 contains 15 residues. The V and J ends lost 0 bases and 8 bases respectively, with 19 bases between them. The CDR3 DNA follows: TGTGCCTGGAGTGTTCTCAGGCAGGGATCGGTCGGCTACACCTTC. Translation gives CAWSVLRQGSVGYTF.